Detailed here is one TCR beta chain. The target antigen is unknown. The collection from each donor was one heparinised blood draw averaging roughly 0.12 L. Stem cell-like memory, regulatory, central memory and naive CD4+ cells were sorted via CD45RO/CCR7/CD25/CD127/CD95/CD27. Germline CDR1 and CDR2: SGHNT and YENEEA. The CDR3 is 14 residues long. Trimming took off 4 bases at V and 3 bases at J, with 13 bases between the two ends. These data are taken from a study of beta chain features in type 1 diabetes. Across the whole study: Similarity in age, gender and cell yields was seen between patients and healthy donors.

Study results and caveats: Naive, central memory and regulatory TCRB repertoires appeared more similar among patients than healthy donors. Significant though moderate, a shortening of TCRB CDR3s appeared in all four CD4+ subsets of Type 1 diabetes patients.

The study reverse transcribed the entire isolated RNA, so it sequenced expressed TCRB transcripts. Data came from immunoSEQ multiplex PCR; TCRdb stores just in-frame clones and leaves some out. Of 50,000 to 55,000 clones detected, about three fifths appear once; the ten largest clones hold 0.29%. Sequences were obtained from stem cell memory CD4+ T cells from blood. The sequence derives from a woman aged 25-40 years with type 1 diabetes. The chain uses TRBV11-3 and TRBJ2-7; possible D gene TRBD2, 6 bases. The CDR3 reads CASSSRLVHYEQYF. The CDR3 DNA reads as TGTGCCAGCAGCTCCCGACTAGTTCACTACGAGCAGTACTTC.